Sequencing of this T cell receptor beta chain was carried out in a study of blood T cells in healthy people across ages. This clonotype was seen only once. Staff drew around 10 milliliters of peripheral blood from each donor. The use of a sample-barcoded 5' primer and a J-beta primer mix characterized a second PCR of 7 to 11 cycles. The template-switch adaptor, which had 12 random nucleotides, put a tag on each cDNA molecule. TCRdb analysed the 5' RACE reads with MiXCR anew, one entry per CDR3 protein. Seen here are some 1,800,000 distinct CDR3 sequences, 35% to 50% observed once, and the top ten hold approximately 22%. The length of the CDR3 is 14 residues.

Source material: blood. This clonotype was obtained from a human donor in good health. This sequence joins TRBV21-1 and TRBJ2-3; TRBD1 was called by the table and not checked on the DNA. TRBV21-1 is labeled a pseudogene. The CDR3 region is CASRTGEGTDTQYF. In DNA, the CDR3 is TGTGCCAGTCGGACAGGGGAAGGGACAGATACGCAGTATTTT.